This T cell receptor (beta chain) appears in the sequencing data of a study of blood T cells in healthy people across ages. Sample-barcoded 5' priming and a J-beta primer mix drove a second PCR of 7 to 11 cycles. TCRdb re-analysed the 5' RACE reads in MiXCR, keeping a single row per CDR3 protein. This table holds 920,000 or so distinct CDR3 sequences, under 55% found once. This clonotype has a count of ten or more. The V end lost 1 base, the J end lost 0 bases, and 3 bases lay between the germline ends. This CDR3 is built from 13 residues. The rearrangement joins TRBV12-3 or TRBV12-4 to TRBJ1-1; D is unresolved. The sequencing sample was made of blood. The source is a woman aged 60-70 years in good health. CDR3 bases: TGTGCCAGCAGTTTAGAGCTGAACACTGAAGCTTTCTTT. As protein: CASSLELNTEAFF.